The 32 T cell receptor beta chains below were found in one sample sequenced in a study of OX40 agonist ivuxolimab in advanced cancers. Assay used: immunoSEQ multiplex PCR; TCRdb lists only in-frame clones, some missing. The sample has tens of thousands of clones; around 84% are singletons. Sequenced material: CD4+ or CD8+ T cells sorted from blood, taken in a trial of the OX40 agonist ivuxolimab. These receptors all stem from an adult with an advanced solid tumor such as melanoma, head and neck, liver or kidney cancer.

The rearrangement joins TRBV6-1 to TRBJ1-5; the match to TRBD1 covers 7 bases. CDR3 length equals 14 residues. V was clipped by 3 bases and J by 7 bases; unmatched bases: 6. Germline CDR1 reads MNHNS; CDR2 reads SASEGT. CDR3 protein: CASSDPHRGQPQHF. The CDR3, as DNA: TGTGCCAGCAGTGATCCGCACAGGGGCCAGCCCCAGCATTTT.

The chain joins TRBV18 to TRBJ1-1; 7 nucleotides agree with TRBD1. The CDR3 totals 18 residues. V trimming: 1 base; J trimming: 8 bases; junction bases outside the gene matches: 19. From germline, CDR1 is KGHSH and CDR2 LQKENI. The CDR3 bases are TGTGCCAGCTCACCACGTATAAGACAGGGTTCGAACAGGGCCGAAGCTTTCTTT. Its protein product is CASSPRIRQGSNRAEAFF.

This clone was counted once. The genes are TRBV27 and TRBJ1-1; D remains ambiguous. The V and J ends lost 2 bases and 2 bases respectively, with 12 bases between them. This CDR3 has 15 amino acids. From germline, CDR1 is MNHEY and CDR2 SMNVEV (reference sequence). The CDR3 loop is CASSLMRNPNTEAFF. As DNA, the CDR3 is TGTGCCAGCAGTTTAATGCGGAATCCCAACACTGAAGCTTTCTTT.

The CDR3 sequence: CASSSGGVAGEKLFF. CDR3 DNA: TGTGCCAGCAGCTCGGGGGGAGTTGCGGGTGAAAAACTGTTTTTT. V usage is TRBV7-9 and J usage is TRBJ1-4; possibly TRBD1 for D (5 bases). Looked up from germline, CDR1 is SEHNR and CDR2 is FQNEAQ (reference sequence). The germline V and J ends were trimmed by 4 bases and 7 bases, with 16 bases remaining between them. The CDR3 contains 15 residues. Complete variable domain (other parts from reference TRBV7-9 and TRBJ1-4): DTGVSQNPRHKITKRGQNVTFRCDPISEHNRLYWYRQTLGQGPEFLTYFQNEAQLEKSRLLSDRFSAERPKGSFSTLEIQRTEQGDSAMYLCASSSGGVAGEKLFFGSGTQLSVL.

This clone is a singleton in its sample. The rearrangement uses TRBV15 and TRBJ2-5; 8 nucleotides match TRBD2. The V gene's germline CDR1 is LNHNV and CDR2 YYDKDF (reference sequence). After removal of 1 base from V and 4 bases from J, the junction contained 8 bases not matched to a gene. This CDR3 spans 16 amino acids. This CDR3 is CATSRGSPGGGETQYF. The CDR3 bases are TGTGCCACCAGCAGAGGGAGCCCGGGAGGGGGAGAGACCCAGTACTTC. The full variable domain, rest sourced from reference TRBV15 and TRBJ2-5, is DAMVIQNPRYQVTQFGKPVTLSCSQTLNHNVMYWYQQKSSQAPKLLFHYYDKDFNNEADTPDNFQSRRPNTSFCFLDIRSPGLGDTAMYLCATSRGSPGGGETQYFGPGTRLLVL.

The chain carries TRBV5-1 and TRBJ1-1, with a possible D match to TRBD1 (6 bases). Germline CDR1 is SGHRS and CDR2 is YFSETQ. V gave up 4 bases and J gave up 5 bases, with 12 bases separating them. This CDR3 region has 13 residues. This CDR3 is CASSPRTETEAFF. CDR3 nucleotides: TGCGCCAGCAGCCCAAGGACAGAGACTGAAGCTTTCTTT.

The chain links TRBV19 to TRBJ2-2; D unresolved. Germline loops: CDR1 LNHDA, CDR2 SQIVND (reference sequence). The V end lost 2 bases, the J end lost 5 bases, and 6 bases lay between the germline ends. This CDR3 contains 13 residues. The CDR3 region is CASSISGTGELFF. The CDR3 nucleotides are TGTGCCAGTAGTATAAGTGGGACCGGGGAGCTGTTTTTT.

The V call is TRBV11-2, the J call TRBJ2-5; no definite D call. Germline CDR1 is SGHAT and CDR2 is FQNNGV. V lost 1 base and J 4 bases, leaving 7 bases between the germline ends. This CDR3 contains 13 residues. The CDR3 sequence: CASSLVLGETQYF. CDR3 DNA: TGTGCCAGCAGCTTAGTTCTAGGAGAGACCCAGTACTTC.

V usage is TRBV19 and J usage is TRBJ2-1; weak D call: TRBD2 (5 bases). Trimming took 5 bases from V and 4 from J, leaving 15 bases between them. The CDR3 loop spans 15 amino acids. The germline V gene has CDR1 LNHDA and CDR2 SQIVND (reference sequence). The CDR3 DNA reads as TGTGCCAGTAGTCATGGGGAGCGGAGTTACAATGAGCAGTTCTTC. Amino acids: CASSHGERSYNEQFF.

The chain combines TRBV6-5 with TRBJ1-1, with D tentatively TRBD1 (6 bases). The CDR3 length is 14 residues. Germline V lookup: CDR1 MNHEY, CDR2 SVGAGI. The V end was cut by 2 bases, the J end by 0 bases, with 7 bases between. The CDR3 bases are TGTGCCAGCAGTTACCGGACAGTGAACACTGAAGCTTTCTTT. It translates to CASSYRTVNTEAFF.

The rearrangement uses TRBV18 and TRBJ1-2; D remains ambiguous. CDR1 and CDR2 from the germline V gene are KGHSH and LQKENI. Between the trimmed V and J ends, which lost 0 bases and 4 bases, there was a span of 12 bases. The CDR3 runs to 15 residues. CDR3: CASSPPYSESYGYTF. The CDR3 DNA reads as TGTGCCAGCTCACCACCGTACTCAGAATCCTATGGCTACACCTTC.

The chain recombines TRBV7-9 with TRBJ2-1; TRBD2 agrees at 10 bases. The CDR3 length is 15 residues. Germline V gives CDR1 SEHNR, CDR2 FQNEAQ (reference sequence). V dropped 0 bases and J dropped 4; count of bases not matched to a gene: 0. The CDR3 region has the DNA TGTGCCAGCAGCTTAGCTAGCGGGGGGTACAATGAGCAGTTCTTC. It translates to CASSLASGGYNEQFF. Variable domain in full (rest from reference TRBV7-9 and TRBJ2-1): DTGVSQNPRHKITKRGQNVTFRCDPISEHNRLYWYRQTLGQGPEFLTYFQNEAQLEKSRLLSDRFSAERPKGSFSTLEIQRTEQGDSAMYLCASSLASGGYNEQFFGPGTRLTVL.

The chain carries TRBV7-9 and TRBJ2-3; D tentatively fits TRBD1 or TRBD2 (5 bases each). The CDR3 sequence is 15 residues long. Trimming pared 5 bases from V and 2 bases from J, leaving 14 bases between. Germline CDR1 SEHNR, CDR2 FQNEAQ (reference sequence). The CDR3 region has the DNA TGTGCCAGCAGCCTCGAGACAGACTACACAGATACGCAGTATTTT. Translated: CASSLETDYTDTQYF. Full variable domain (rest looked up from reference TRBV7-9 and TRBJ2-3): DTGVSQNPRHKITKRGQNVTFRCDPISEHNRLYWYRQTLGQGPEFLTYFQNEAQLEKSRLLSDRFSAERPKGSFSTLEIQRTEQGDSAMYLCASSLETDYTDTQYFGPGTRLTVL.

CDR3 sequence (DNA): TGTGCCAGCAGCTTTAACACTGGAAACACCATATATTTT. Amino acid sequence: CASSFNTGNTIYF. The chain uses TRBV7-9 and TRBJ1-3; D gene ambiguous. V was trimmed by 3 bases and J by 2 bases, leaving 5 bases between them. Germline assignment: CDR1 SEHNR and CDR2 FQNEAQ (reference sequence). This CDR3 contains 13 residues. Supplemented by reference TRBV7-9 and TRBJ1-3, the full variable domain reads DTGVSQNPRHKITKRGQNVTFRCDPISEHNRLYWYRQTLGQGPEFLTYFQNEAQLEKSRLLSDRFSAERPKGSFSTLEIQRTEQGDSAMYLCASSFNTGNTIYFGEGSWLTVV.

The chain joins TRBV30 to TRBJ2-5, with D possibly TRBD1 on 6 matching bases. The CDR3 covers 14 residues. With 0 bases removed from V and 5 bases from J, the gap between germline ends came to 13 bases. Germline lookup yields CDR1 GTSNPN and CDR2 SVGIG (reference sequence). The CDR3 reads CAWSVKGGTETQYF. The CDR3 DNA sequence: TGTGCCTGGAGTGTAAAAGGGGGAACGGAGACCCAGTACTTC.

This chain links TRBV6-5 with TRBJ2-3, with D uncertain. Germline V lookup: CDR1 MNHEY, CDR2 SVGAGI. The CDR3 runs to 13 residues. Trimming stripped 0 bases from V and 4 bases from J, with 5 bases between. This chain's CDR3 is CASSYSRSDTQYF. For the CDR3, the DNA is TGTGCCAGCAGTTACTCGAGGTCAGATACGCAGTATTTT.

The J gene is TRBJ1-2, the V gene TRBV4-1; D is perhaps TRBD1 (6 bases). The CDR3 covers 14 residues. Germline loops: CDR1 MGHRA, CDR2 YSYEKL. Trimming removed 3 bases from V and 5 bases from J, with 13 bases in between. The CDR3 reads CASSHWTEHYGYTF. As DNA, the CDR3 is TGCGCCAGCAGCCATTGGACAGAGCATTATGGCTACACCTTC.

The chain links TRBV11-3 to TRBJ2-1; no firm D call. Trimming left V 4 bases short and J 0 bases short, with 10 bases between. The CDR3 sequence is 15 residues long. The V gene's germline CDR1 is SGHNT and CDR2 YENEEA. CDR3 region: CASSSGVHSYNEQFF. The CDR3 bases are TGTGCCAGCAGCTCCGGAGTTCACTCCTACAATGAGCAGTTCTTC.

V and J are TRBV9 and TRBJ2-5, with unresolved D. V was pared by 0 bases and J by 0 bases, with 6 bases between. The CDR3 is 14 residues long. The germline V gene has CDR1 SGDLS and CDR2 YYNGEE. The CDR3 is CASSVGSHQETQYF. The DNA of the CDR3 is TGTGCCAGCAGCGTAGGATCCCACCAAGAGACCCAGTACTTC.

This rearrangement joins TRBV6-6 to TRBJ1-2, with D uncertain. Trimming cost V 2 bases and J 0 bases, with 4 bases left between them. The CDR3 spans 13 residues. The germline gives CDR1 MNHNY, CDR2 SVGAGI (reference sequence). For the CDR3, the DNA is TGTGCCAGCAGTTACATCTCTAACTATGGCTACACCTTC. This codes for CASSYISNYGYTF.

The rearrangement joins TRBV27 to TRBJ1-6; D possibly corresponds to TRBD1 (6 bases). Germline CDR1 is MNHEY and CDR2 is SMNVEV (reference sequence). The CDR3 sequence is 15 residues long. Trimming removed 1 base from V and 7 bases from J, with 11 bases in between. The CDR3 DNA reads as TGTGCCAGCAGTTTATGGGCAGGGGTGAATTCACCCCTCCACTTT. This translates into CASSLWAGVNSPLHF.

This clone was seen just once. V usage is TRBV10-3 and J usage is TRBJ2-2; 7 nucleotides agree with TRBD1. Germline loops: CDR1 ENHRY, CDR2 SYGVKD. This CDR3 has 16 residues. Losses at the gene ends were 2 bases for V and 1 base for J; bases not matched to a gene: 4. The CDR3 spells CAISERDSENTGELFF. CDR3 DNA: TGTGCCATCAGTGAGCGGGACAGTGAGAACACCGGGGAGCTGTTTTTT.

CDR3 nucleotides: TGTGCCAGCAGCGACCGTGACAGGGGGTATGGCTACACCTTC. Protein: CASSDRDRGYGYTF. The V gene is TRBV7-2, the J gene TRBJ1-2; 9 bases map to TRBD1. Germline CDR1 and CDR2: SGHTA and FQGNSA. The CDR3 has 14 residues. The junction had 6 bases not matched to a gene; V was cut back by 5 bases and J by 5 bases.

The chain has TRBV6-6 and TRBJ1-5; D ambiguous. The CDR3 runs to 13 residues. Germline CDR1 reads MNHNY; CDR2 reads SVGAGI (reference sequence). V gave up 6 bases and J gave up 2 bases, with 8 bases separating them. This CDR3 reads CASRWEGNQPQHF. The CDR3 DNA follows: TGTGCCAGCAGATGGGAAGGCAATCAGCCCCAGCATTTT.

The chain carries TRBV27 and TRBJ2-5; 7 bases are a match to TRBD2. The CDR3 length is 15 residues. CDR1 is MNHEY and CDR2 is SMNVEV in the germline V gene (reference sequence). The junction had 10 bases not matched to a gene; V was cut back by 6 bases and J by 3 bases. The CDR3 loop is CASSTRGLAEETQYF. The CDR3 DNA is TGTGCCAGCAGCACCCGAGGGCTAGCGGAAGAGACCCAGTACTTC.

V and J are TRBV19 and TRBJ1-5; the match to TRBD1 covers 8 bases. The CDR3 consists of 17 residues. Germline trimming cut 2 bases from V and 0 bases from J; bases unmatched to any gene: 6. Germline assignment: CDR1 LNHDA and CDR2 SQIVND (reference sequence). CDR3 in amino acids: CASSIRTGTYSNQPQHF. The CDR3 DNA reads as TGTGCCAGTAGTATAAGGACAGGGACATATAGCAATCAGCCCCAGCATTTT.

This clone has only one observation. In nucleotides, the CDR3 is TGTGCCAGCAGTGAAAACGTCCCTTGGGACACCGGGGAGCTGTTTTTT. Protein sequence: CASSENVPWDTGELFF. The chain employs TRBV2 and TRBJ2-2; unclear D gene. Trimming took off 2 bases at V and 3 bases at J, with 13 bases between the two ends. The CDR3 consists of 16 residues. Germline V gene data show CDR1 as SNHLY and CDR2 as FYNNEI.

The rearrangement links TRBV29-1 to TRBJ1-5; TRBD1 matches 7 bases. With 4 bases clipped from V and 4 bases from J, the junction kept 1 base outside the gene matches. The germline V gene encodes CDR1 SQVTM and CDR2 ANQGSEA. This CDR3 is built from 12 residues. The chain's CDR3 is CSVGGQNQPQHF. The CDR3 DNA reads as TGCAGCGTTGGGGGACAGAATCAGCCCCAGCATTTT.

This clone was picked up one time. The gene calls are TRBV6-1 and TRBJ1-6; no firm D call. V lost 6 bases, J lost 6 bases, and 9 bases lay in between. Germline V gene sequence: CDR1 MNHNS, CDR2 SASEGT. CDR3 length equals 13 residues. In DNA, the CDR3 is TGTGCCAGCAGGTACAGAATTAATTCACCCCTCCACTTT. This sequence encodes CASRYRINSPLHF.

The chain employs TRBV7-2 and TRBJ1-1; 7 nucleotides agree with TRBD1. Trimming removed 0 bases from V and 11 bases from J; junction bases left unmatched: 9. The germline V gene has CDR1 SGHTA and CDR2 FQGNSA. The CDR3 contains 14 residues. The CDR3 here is CASSLALVAGGAFF. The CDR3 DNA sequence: TGTGCCAGCAGCTTAGCGCTTGTGGCAGGGGGGGCTTTCTTT.

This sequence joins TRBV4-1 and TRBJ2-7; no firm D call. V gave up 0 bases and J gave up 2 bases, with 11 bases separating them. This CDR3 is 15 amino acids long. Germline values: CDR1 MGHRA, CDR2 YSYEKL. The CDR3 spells CASSQDLLGAYEQYF. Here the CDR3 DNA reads TGCGCCAGCAGCCAAGATCTTCTTGGGGCCTACGAGCAGTACTTC.

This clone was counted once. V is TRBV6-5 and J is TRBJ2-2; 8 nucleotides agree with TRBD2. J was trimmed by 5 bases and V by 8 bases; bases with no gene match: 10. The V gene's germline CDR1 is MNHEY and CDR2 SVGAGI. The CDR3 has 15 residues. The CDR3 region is CASRTGLANTGELFF. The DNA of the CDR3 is TGTGCCAGCCGAACCGGACTAGCAAATACCGGGGAGCTGTTTTTT.